The 19 T cell receptor beta chains presented below share a single source sample, sequenced in a study of cytomegalovirus exposure and HLA in healthy donors. Vbeta (60) and Jbeta (13) primers were used in the PCR. Measured with immunoSEQ multiplex PCR; TCRdb has only the in-frame clones, and not every one. The table shows around 100,000 clones, with about 80% occurring only once. The sample consisted of PBMCs. Receptors were obtained from a woman aged 40 to 50 in good health and CMV-seronegative.

The V call is TRBV5-5, the J call TRBJ2-7; 10 bases match TRBD1. CDR3 size: 14 residues. Germline V CDR1 and CDR2: SGHKS, YYEKEE (reference sequence). The J segment lost 7 bases and the V segment lost 5 bases, leaving 9 bases of the junction unmatched. The CDR3 nucleotides are TGTGCCAGCAGTTATCTCGGACAGGGGGTAGAGCAGTACTTC. Translation: CASSYLGQGVEQYF.

The chain joins TRBV29-1 to TRBJ1-2; the match to TRBD1 covers 7 bases. This CDR3 is 15 amino acids long. J gave up 1 base and V 6 bases, and 11 bases lay outside the gene matches. Germline V gene lookup returns CDR1 SQVTM and CDR2 ANQGSEA. In DNA form, the CDR3 reads TGCAGCGTCCGTACCGGGACAGCCCTTAACTATGGCTACACCTTC. Translation: CSVRTGTALNYGYTF.

This clone appeared once. The chain has TRBV5-1 and TRBJ2-5; D may be TRBD2 (5 bases). The CDR3 is made up of 15 amino acids. Germline CDR1 is SGHRS and CDR2 is YFSETQ. The V and J ends lost 0 bases and 5 bases respectively, with 14 bases between them. CDR3 sequence: CASSLEAGGLETQYF. For the CDR3, the DNA is TGCGCCAGCAGCTTGGAGGCAGGAGGTCTGGAGACCCAGTACTTC.

Of note for this clone: Additional DNA sequences in this sample encode the identical CDR3. The gene calls are TRBV7-2 and TRBJ1-2; D unclear. Germline V gene sequence: CDR1 SGHTA, CDR2 FQGNSA. The CDR3 contains 14 residues. The V and J ends lost 1 base and 2 bases respectively, with 8 bases between them. The CDR3, as DNA: TGTGCCAGCAGCTTAGACGGGTCGAACTATGGCTACACCTTC. It codes for CASSLDGSNYGYTF. Supplemented by reference TRBV7-2 and TRBJ1-2, the full variable domain reads GAGVSQSPSNKVTEKGKDVELRCDPISGHTALYWYRQSLGQGLEFLIYFQGNSAPDKSGLPSDRFSAERTGGSVSTLTIQRTQQEDSAVYLCASSLDGSNYGYTFGSGTRLTVV.

This sequence joins TRBV10-3 and TRBJ2-1; TRBD2 might be the D (5 bases). Germline lookup yields CDR1 ENHRY and CDR2 SYGVKD. Trimming removed 1 base from V and 6 bases from J, with 13 bases in between. This CDR3 has 15 residues. This chain's CDR3 is CAISELSGEGNEQFF. CDR3 coding DNA: TGTGCCATCAGTGAGTTGAGCGGAGAGGGCAATGAGCAGTTCTTC.

A note on this clone: Other DNA sequences from this sample encode an identical CDR3 as well. J is TRBJ2-7 and V is TRBV4-1; 8 nucleotides match TRBD2. V dropped 7 bases and J dropped 6; count of bases not matched to a gene: 8. CDR3 length: 13 residues. CDR1 and CDR2 (germline): MGHRA, YSYEKL. The CDR3 region has the DNA TGCGCCAGCACGAGGGGCGGGGGGTCCGAGCAGTACTTC. The encoded protein is CASTRGGGSEQYF.

The chain has TRBV27 and TRBJ2-3; 7 positions match TRBD2. CDR1 and CDR2 (germline): MNHEY, SMNVEV (reference sequence). The CDR3 sequence is 14 residues long. V lost 5 bases, J lost 4 bases, and 6 bases stayed unmatched. The CDR3 loop reads CASSQRDRADTQYF. The CDR3 DNA reads TGTGCCAGCAGTCAGCGGGACCGCGCAGATACGCAGTATTTT.

V usage is TRBV25-1 and J usage is TRBJ2-6; D gene uncertain. Trimming removed 4 bases at V and 0 bases at J, with 4 bases between. The germline V gene encodes CDR1 MGHDK and CDR2 SYGVNS. The CDR3 consists of 14 residues. CDR3 sequence: CASSGASGANVLTF. As DNA, the CDR3 is TGTGCCAGCAGTGGGGCCTCTGGGGCCAACGTCCTGACTTTC.

The chain combines TRBV6-5 with TRBJ1-3; 7 bases are a match to TRBD1. The CDR3 spans 16 residues. Germline V gene lookup returns CDR1 MNHEY and CDR2 SVGAGI. The trim removed 2 bases at V and 0 bases at J, leaving 4 bases unmatched. CDR3 sequence reads: CASSYRDSFSGNTIYF. The CDR3 DNA follows: TGTGCCAGCAGTTACCGGGACAGCTTCTCTGGAAACACCATATATTTT.

This clone has only one observation. The chain links TRBV18 to TRBJ2-1; D possibly corresponds to TRBD2 (6 bases). There are 17 residues in the CDR3. CDR1 and CDR2 from the germline V gene are KGHSH and LQKENI. The V end lost 3 bases, the J end lost 7 bases, and 22 bases lay between the germline ends. Here the CDR3 DNA reads TGTGCCAGCTCACCGCAAGTCCGGGACTGGACCTTAAATGAGCAGTTCTTC. This gives the protein CASSPQVRDWTLNEQFF.

The gene calls are TRBV28 and TRBJ1-2, with TRBD1 matching over 7 bases. There are 13 residues in the CDR3. V trimming: 4 bases; J trimming: 4 bases; junction bases outside the gene matches: 3. CDR1 and CDR2 (germline): MDHEN, SYDVKM. The CDR3 DNA is TGTGCCAGCAGTTCAGGGGGATTCTATGGCTACACCTTC. Its translation is CASSSGGFYGYTF.

V and J are TRBV5-6 and TRBJ2-1, with a weak D call TRBD1 (5 bases). Per the germline V gene, CDR1 is SGHDT and CDR2 is YYEEEE. The length of the CDR3 is 13 residues. Deletions cut 5 bases from V and 10 bases from J, with 16 bases between. CDR3 region: CASRFLGVGEQFF. For the CDR3, the DNA is TGTGCCAGCAGGTTTTTAGGGGTCGGGGAGCAGTTCTTC.

This clone came up a few times. The J gene is TRBJ1-1, the V gene TRBV7-9; D perhaps matches TRBD1 (5 bases). Trimming stripped 1 base from V and 3 bases from J, with 9 bases between. This CDR3 is 14 amino acids long. Germline V gene sequence: CDR1 SEHNR, CDR2 FQNEAQ (reference sequence). CDR3 sequence reads: CASSLVGADTEAFF. For the CDR3, the DNA is TGTGCCAGCAGCTTAGTAGGGGCTGACACTGAAGCTTTCTTT.

The chain is built from TRBV9 and TRBJ2-1; 8 nucleotides line up with TRBD2. V shed 3 bases, J shed 3 bases, and the junction held 5 bases outside the gene matches. Germline CDR1 SGDLS, CDR2 YYNGEE. The CDR3 consists of 15 residues. The CDR3 DNA is TGTGCCAGCAGCGCAGCGGGACTAGACTACAATGAGCAGTTCTTC. This gives the protein CASSAAGLDYNEQFF.

A few counts support this clone. This sequence joins TRBV28 and TRBJ2-1, with 10 bases aligning to TRBD1. There are 16 residues in the CDR3. Germline CDR1 reads MDHEN; CDR2 reads SYDVKM. V gave up 6 bases and J gave up 0 bases; unmatched junction bases: 5. The CDR3 loop is CASSPRTGGSYNEQFF. The DNA for the CDR3 is TGTGCCAGCAGCCCCAGGACAGGGGGCTCCTACAATGAGCAGTTCTTC.

The chain employs TRBV11-3 and TRBJ1-2; D is undetermined. Germline-derived CDR1 and CDR2 are SGHNT and YENEEA. The germline V and J ends were trimmed by 5 bases and 1 base, with 11 bases remaining between them. The CDR3 sequence is 14 residues long. The CDR3 region is CASSLGRGNYGYTF. DNA for the CDR3: TGTGCCAGCAGCCTAGGACGGGGTAACTATGGCTACACCTTC.

Comment on this clone: The same CDR3 arises from other DNA sequences in this sample as well. The chain links TRBV5-1 to TRBJ2-7; 7 bases fit TRBD1. The CDR3 has 14 amino acids. After removal of 2 bases from V and 2 bases from J, the junction contained 4 bases not matched to a gene. Germline V gives CDR1 SGHRS, CDR2 YFSETQ. The CDR3 region is CASSFRDRAYEQYF. CDR3 bases: TGCGCCAGCAGCTTCCGGGACAGAGCCTACGAGCAGTACTTC.

The rearrangement joins TRBV18 to TRBJ1-1; perhaps TRBD1 as D (6 bases). V shed 4 bases and J shed 3 bases, with 24 bases lying between them. In germline, CDR1 is KGHSH, CDR2 LQKENI. This CDR3 contains 18 residues. The CDR3 DNA sequence: TGTGCCAGCTCACTTAACCGGTTGATATTACAGGGTGACACTGAAGCTTTCTTT. As protein: CASSLNRLILQGDTEAFF.

The chain recombines TRBV5-1 with TRBJ1-5, with D hard to call. The germline CDR1 and CDR2 sequences are SGHRS and YFSETQ. Deletions cut 0 bases from V and 3 bases from J, with 7 bases between. There are 14 residues in the CDR3. The CDR3 DNA reads as TGCGCCAGCAGCTTGGAGAGTTACAATCAGCCCCAGCATTTT. This translates into CASSLESYNQPQHF.